A single sample gave rise to the 14 T cell receptor beta chains below, sequenced in a study of T cell responses to AZD1222 COVID-19 vaccine. Here immunoSEQ multiplex PCR was the method, and the copy in TCRdb shows in-frame clones only, minus some. The data show about 170,000 clones, just under 95% seen once. The sequencing here drew on peripheral blood, taken on day 0 of AZD1222 vaccination. All receptors come from an adult in good health.

The V call is TRBV11-3, the J call TRBJ2-2; no definite D call. The length of the CDR3 is 13 residues. The V and J ends lost 0 bases and 4 bases respectively, with 3 bases between them. Germline V gives CDR1 SGHNT, CDR2 YENEEA. Written as DNA, the CDR3 is TGTGCCAGCAGCTTAGACAGCACCGGGGAGCTGTTTTTT. Translation gives CASSLDSTGELFF.

V usage is TRBV6-1 and J usage is TRBJ2-7; D is perhaps TRBD2 (6 bases). Trimming pared 0 bases from V and 3 bases from J, leaving 12 bases between. The CDR3 has 15 residues. Germline CDR1 is MNHNS and CDR2 is SASEGT. The CDR3 here is CASSEARGGNYEQYF. The CDR3, as DNA: TGTGCCAGCAGTGAAGCTCGGGGCGGGAACTACGAGCAGTACTTC.

This clone was detected once. The rearrangement joins TRBV27 to TRBJ2-3, with 11 bases identical to TRBD2. CDR3 length equals 15 residues. Germline values: CDR1 MNHEY, CDR2 SMNVEV (reference sequence). V gave up 3 bases and J gave up 5 bases; unmatched junction bases: 4. CDR3 sequence reads: CASSFSGGARDTQYF. The CDR3 DNA sequence: TGTGCCAGCAGTTTTAGCGGGGGGGCAAGAGATACGCAGTATTTT.

This chain's CDR3 is CASSLGTGGFMSNQPQHF. The CDR3 coding sequence is TGTGCCAGCAGCTTAGGGACAGGGGGCTTTATGAGCAATCAGCCCCAGCATTTT. The genes are TRBV7-8 and TRBJ1-5; 11 bases line up with TRBD1. The germline gives CDR1 SGHVS, CDR2 FQNEAQ. The CDR3 runs 18 residues. Trimming took 1 base from V and 1 from J; bases not matched to a gene: 6. Full variable domain (rest looked up from reference TRBV7-8 and TRBJ1-5): GAGVSQSPRYKVAKRGQDVALRCDPISGHVSLFWYQQALGQGPEFLTYFQNEAQLDKSGLPSDRFFAERPEGSVSTLKIQRTQQEDSAVYLCASSLGTGGFMSNQPQHFGDGTRLSIL.

The genes are TRBV9 and TRBJ2-3, with 9 bases fitting TRBD2. The V gene's germline CDR1 is SGDLS and CDR2 YYNGEE. The CDR3 totals 17 residues. Trimming removed 2 bases from V and 6 bases from J; junction bases left unmatched: 13. The CDR3 region is CASSVTPQAGGGDTQYF. Written as DNA, the CDR3 is TGTGCCAGCAGCGTCACACCCCAAGCGGGGGGTGGCGATACGCAGTATTTT.

The V gene is TRBV29-1, the J gene TRBJ1-2, with D unresolved. Germline CDR1 is SQVTM and CDR2 is ANQGSEA. The CDR3 consists of 13 residues. Trimming left V 3 bases short and J 8 bases short, with 16 bases between. The CDR3 coding sequence is TGCAGCGTTGACCAGCCCGTAACGGGGGGCTACACCTTC. This gives the protein CSVDQPVTGGYTF.

The J gene is TRBJ1-5, the V gene TRBV5-8; D is unresolved. The CDR3 covers 16 residues. CDR1 SGHTS and CDR2 YDEGEE come from the germline V gene. V gave up 2 bases and J gave up 2 bases, with 14 bases separating them. The CDR3 DNA reads as TGTGCCAGCAGCTTCTCCGTGGTACCCGGCAATCAGCCCCAGCATTTT. It translates to CASSFSVVPGNQPQHF.

The V and J genes are TRBV18 and TRBJ2-2; 9 positions agree with TRBD2. Germline assignment: CDR1 KGHSH and CDR2 LQKENI. This CDR3 has 19 residues. V trimming: 1 base; J trimming: 0 bases; junction bases outside the gene matches: 9. The CDR3 here is CASSPRASGASSNTGELFF. The CDR3 DNA is TGTGCCAGCTCACCACGGGCTAGCGGGGCCTCCTCGAACACCGGGGAGCTGTTTTTT.

The chain couples TRBV6-1 to TRBJ2-2; 8 nucleotides agree with TRBD1. The germline V gene has CDR1 MNHNS and CDR2 SASEGT. CDR3 length: 18 amino acids. V was clipped by 0 bases and J by 0 bases; unmatched bases: 6. CDR3 region: CASSEAPRDRTNTGELFF. Written as DNA, the CDR3 is TGTGCCAGCAGTGAAGCTCCTAGGGACAGGACGAACACCGGGGAGCTGTTTTTT.

This rearrangement joins TRBV30 to TRBJ1-2; 8 nucleotides match TRBD1. The CDR3 covers 13 residues. Germline V CDR1 and CDR2: GTSNPN, SVGIG (reference sequence). After removal of 5 bases from V and 3 bases from J, the junction contained 5 bases not matched to a gene. This CDR3 is CAWSQGGYYGYTF. DNA for the CDR3: TGTGCCTGGTCACAGGGGGGATACTATGGCTACACCTTC.

This rearrangement joins TRBV27 to TRBJ1-2; 7 bases map to TRBD1. The CDR3 consists of 16 residues. The V gene's germline CDR1 is MNHEY and CDR2 SMNVEV (reference sequence). The V gene end was trimmed by 6 bases and the J gene end by 4 bases; junction bases not matched to a gene: 14. For the CDR3, the DNA is TGTGCCAGCAGCCTCAGGGGGGTAGGAGTAAGCTATGGCTACACCTTC. Translation: CASSLRGVGVSYGYTF.

The CDR3 sequence: CASSLAGVEGYGYTF. CDR3 sequence (DNA): TGCGCCAGCAGCTTGGCAGGGGTCGAGGGCTATGGCTACACCTTC. This chain uses TRBV5-1 with TRBJ1-2; maybe TRBD1 (6 bases). The CDR3 covers 15 residues. V was pared by 0 bases and J by 4 bases, with 13 bases between. Looked up from germline, CDR1 is SGHRS and CDR2 is YFSETQ.

The genes are TRBV5-1 and TRBJ2-7; D is undetermined. Germline V gene data show CDR1 as SGHRS and CDR2 as YFSETQ. V gave up 2 bases and J gave up 5 bases, with 11 bases separating them. The CDR3 sequence is 13 residues long. For the CDR3, the DNA is TGCGCCAGCAGCTTACCGGGTTCGGACGAGCAGTACTTC. This translates into CASSLPGSDEQYF.

The chain employs TRBV5-1 and TRBJ1-4; D is perhaps TRBD1 (5 bases). CDR3 length equals 15 residues. V lost 0 bases, J lost 7 bases, and 13 bases lay in between. Germline V gene data show CDR1 as SGHRS and CDR2 as YFSETQ. The CDR3 nucleotides are TGCGCCAGCAGCTTGGTAGGGGCGAAAGGTGAAAAACTGTTTTTT. The encoded protein is CASSLVGAKGEKLFF.